This is a list of T cell receptor beta chains from one sample in a study of blood T cell repertoires in COVID-19. Data came from immunoSEQ multiplex PCR; TCRdb stores just in-frame clones and leaves some out. The table lists over 200,000 clones, just under 90% of them singletons. The specimen sequenced was peripheral blood. The receptors derive from a man aged 60 to 75 who had recovered from COVID-19. Both conserved end residues are part of each CDR3. Not every row has a clone size; where given, it reads once, few, many or a size class.

V gene: TRBV29-1
J gene: TRBJ1-2
clone size: .
CDR3 protein: CSVDLTVYNYGYTF

V gene: TRBV7-2
J gene: TRBJ2-1
clone size: .
CDR3 protein: CASSLTSGGVNEQFF

V gene: TRBV11-1
J gene: TRBJ2-7
clone size: .
CDR3 protein: CASSRLSGVPYEQYF

V gene: TRBV6-2/TRBV6-3
J gene: TRBJ1-2
clone size: .
CDR3 protein: CASSQRRTGGYGYTF

V gene: TRBV18
J gene: TRBJ2-2
clone size: .
CDR3 protein: CASSPPSGRVVTGGDTGELFF

V gene: TRBV7-9
J gene: TRBJ1-1
clone size: .
CDR3 protein: CASSLGGQGARNTEAFF

V gene: TRBV11-3
J gene: TRBJ1-1
clone size: .
CDR3 protein: CASSLGGTGNTEAFF

V gene: TRBV11-2
J gene: TRBJ1-2
clone size: .
CDR3 protein: CASSLQQGAGGYTF

V gene: TRBV19
J gene: TRBJ2-5
clone size: .
CDR3 protein: CASSIGLAVETQYF

V gene: TRBV5-1
J gene: TRBJ2-3
clone size: .
CDR3 protein: CASSPGGRTDTQYF

V gene: TRBV4-1
J gene: TRBJ2-1
clone size: .
CDR3 protein: CASSQVDIIAYNEQFF

V gene: TRBV5-1
J gene: TRBJ2-7
clone size: .
CDR3 protein: CASSLGLHTTMLEQYF

V gene: TRBV7-2
J gene: TRBJ2-7
clone size: .
CDR3 protein: CASSLVAGGSSYEQYF

V gene: TRBV28
J gene: TRBJ2-7
clone size: .
CDR3 protein: CASSLTSGGYHEQYF

V gene: TRBV14
J gene: TRBJ2-1
clone size: .
CDR3 protein: CASSQITGVRSEQFF

V gene: TRBV6-6
J gene: TRBJ2-7
clone size: .
CDR3 protein: CASSMPPGTGTYEQYF

V gene: TRBV11-2
J gene: TRBJ2-1
clone size: .
CDR3 protein: CASTSESWSSYNEQFF

V gene: TRBV15
J gene: TRBJ2-2
clone size: .
CDR3 protein: CATSRVSNTGELFF

V gene: TRBV24-1
J gene: TRBJ1-1
clone size: .
CDR3 protein: CATSDTTGDNTEAFF

V gene: TRBV29-1
J gene: TRBJ2-7
clone size: once
CDR3 protein: CSAGTGTRGRYF

V gene: TRBV7-9
J gene: TRBJ1-2
clone size: .
CDR3 protein: CASSYQFGEGYTF

V gene: TRBV28
J gene: TRBJ2-6
clone size: .
CDR3 protein: CASSHPLNRGGANVLTF

V gene: TRBV18
J gene: TRBJ2-7
clone size: .
CDR3 protein: CASSLGTGADFYEQYF

V gene: TRBV24-1
J gene: TRBJ2-1
clone size: .
CDR3 protein: CATSGNSGARERNEQFF

V gene: TRBV7-9
J gene: TRBJ2-3
clone size: once
CDR3 protein: CASEPVSGFTDTQYF

V gene: TRBV5-1
J gene: TRBJ1-1
clone size: once
CDR3 protein: CASSFNTNTEAFF

V gene: TRBV20-1
J gene: TRBJ2-7
clone size: many
CDR3 protein: CSARDSYEQYF

V gene: TRBV30
J gene: TRBJ2-1
clone size: .
CDR3 protein: CAWSARLLRDEQFF

V gene: TRBV5-6
J gene: TRBJ2-1
clone size: .
CDR3 protein: CASSLIGVWDEQFF

V gene: TRBV5-5
J gene: TRBJ2-1
clone size: once
CDR3 protein: CASTREGSRGFF

V gene: TRBV6-6
J gene: TRBJ2-1
clone size: .
CDR3 protein: CASREEGFYNEQFF

V gene: TRBV30
J gene: TRBJ2-7
clone size: .
CDR3 protein: CAWSGGTGNYEQYF

V gene: TRBV3-1/TRBV3-2
J gene: TRBJ2-5
clone size: .
CDR3 protein: CASSPRTSREETQYF

V gene: TRBV7-3
J gene: TRBJ2-7
clone size: .
CDR3 protein: CASSPGGLHEQYF

V gene: TRBV18
J gene: TRBJ2-7
clone size: .
CDR3 protein: CASSPGTAYSYEQYF

V gene: TRBV3-1/TRBV3-2
J gene: TRBJ2-3
clone size: .
CDR3 protein: CASSPPGTGIGDTQYF

V gene: TRBV19
J gene: TRBJ1-1
clone size: .
CDR3 protein: CASSIDGQGGTEAFF

V gene: TRBV5-8
J gene: TRBJ2-1
clone size: .
CDR3 protein: CASSLEALRGEQFF

V gene: TRBV19
J gene: TRBJ2-7
clone size: few
CDR3 protein: CASSMRTPIYEQYF

V gene: TRBV19
J gene: TRBJ2-2
clone size: .
CDR3 protein: CASRTDRVANTGELFF

V gene: TRBV28
J gene: TRBJ2-5
clone size: .
CDR3 protein: CASSLAGETQYF

V gene: TRBV23-1
J gene: TRBJ1-4
clone size: .
CDR3 protein: CAETGTKVEKLFF

V gene: TRBV6-5
J gene: TRBJ1-3
clone size: once
CDR3 protein: CASEPGQGFTIYF